This TCR beta chain was recovered during a study of blood T cell repertoires in COVID-19. Trimming took 0 bases from V and 0 from J, leaving 16 bases between them. The CDR3 is 18 residues long. Germline values: CDR1 SGHVS, CDR2 FNYEAQ. This table comes from immunoSEQ multiplex PCR, and its TCRdb copy is limited to in-frame clones, with some not included. Seen here are 180,000 or so clones, roughly 81% observed once, and the top ten hold approximately 9.9%. Material: peripheral blood. This receptor was taken from a woman between 40 and 55 years old with COVID-19, enrolled during active disease. The J gene is TRBJ2-3, the V gene TRBV7-6, with a tentative D call TRBD2 (5 bases). This CDR3 is CASSLAQSSASSTDTQYF. The CDR3 DNA reads as TGTGCCAGCAGCTTAGCGCAAAGTAGCGCCTCAAGCACAGATACGCAGTATTTT.